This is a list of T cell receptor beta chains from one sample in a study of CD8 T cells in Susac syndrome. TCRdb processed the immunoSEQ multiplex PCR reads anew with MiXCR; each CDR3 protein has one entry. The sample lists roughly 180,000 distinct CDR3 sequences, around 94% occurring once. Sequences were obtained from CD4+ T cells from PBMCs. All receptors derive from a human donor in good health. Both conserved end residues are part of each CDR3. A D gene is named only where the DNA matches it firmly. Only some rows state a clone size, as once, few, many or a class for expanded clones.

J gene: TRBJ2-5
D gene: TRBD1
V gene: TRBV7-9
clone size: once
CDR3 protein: CASSPDRGRSETQYF
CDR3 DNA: TGTGCCAGCAGCCCCGACAGGGGGCGTTCGGAGACCCAGTACTTC

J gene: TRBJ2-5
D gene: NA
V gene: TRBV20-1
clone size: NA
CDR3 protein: CSALLLQETQYF
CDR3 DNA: TGCAGTGCCCTTTTACTCCAAGAGACCCAGTACTTC

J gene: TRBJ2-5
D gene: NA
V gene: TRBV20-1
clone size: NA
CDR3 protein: CSAIRGTAETQYF
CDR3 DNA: TGCAGTGCCATACGCGGGACTGCAGAGACCCAGTACTTC

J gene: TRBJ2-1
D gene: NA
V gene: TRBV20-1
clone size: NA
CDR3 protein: CSARAFSGQNYNEQFF
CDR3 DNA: TGCAGTGCTAGAGCTTTCTCTGGGCAGAACTACAATGAGCAGTTCTTC

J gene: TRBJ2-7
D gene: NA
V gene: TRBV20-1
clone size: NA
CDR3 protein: CSAAGQYYEQYF
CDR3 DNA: TGCAGTGCTGCGGGACAGTACTACGAGCAGTACTTC

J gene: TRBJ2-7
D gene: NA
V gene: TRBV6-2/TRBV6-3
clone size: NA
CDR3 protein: CASRGDTSYEQYF
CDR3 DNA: TGTGCCAGCAGGGGGGACACTTCCTACGAGCAGTACTTC

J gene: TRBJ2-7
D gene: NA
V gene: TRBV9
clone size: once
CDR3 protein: CASSVGETYEQYF
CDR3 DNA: TGTGCCAGCAGCGTAGGGGAGACCTACGAGCAGTACTTC

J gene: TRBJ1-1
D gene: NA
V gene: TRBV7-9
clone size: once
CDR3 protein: CASSFRQGSTEAFF
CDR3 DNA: TGTGCCAGCAGCTTCAGACAAGGCAGCACTGAAGCTTTCTTT

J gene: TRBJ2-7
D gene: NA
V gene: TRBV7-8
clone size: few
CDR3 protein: CASGRGPDEQYF
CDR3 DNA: TGTGCCAGCGGCAGAGGGCCGGACGAGCAGTACTTC

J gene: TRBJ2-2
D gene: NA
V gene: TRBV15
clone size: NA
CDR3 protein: CATSRAPPGGSAGELFF
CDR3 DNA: TGTGCCACCAGCAGAGCGCCCCCGGGGGGCTCGGCCGGGGAGCTGTTTTTT

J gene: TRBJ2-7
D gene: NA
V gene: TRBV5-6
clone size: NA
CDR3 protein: CASSLVNYEQYF
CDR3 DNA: TGTGCCAGCAGCTTGGTGAACTACGAGCAGTACTTC

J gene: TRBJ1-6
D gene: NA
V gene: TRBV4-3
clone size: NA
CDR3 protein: CASSQKAQNSPLHF
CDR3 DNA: TGCGCCAGCAGCCAGAAGGCCCAGAATTCACCCCTCCACTTT

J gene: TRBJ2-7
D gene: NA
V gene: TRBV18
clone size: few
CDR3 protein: CASSLQGRSYEQYF
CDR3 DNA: TGTGCCAGCTCACTACAGGGCCGCTCCTACGAGCAGTACTTC

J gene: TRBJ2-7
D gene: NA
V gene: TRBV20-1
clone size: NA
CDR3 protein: CSARTAYYEQYF
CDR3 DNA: TGCAGTGCCAGGACAGCTTACTACGAGCAGTACTTC

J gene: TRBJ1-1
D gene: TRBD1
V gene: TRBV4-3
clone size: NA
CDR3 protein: CASSPGPGTGGTEAFF
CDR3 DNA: TGCGCCAGCAGCCCTGGTCCCGGGACAGGGGGCACTGAAGCTTTCTTT

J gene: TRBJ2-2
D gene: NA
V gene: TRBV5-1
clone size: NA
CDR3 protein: CASSLKGAGELFF
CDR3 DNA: TGCGCCAGCAGCTTAAAAGGGGCCGGGGAGCTGTTTTTT

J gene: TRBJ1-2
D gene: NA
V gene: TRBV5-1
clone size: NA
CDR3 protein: CASSYGPRANYGYTF
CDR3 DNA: TGCGCCAGCAGCTATGGGCCCAGGGCTAACTATGGCTACACCTTC

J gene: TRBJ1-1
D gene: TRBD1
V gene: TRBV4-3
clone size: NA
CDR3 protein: CASSQADREVTEAFF
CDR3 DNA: TGCGCCAGCAGCCAAGCCGACAGGGAGGTCACTGAAGCTTTCTTT

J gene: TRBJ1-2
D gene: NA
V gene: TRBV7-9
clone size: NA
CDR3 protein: CASSSETNYGYTF
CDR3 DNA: TGTGCCAGCAGCTCGGAGACGAACTATGGCTACACCTTC

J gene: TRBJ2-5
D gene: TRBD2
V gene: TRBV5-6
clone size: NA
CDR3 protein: CASSWPSSGIETQYF
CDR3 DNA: TGTGCCAGCAGCTGGCCGTCTAGCGGTATAGAGACCCAGTACTTC

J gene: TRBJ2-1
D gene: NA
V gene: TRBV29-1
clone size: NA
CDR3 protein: CSVDPGYNEQFF
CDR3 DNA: TGCAGCGTTGATCCCGGTTACAATGAGCAGTTCTTC

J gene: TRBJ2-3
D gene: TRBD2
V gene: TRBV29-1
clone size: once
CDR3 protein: CSGRGAGGGTDTQYF
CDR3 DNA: TGCAGCGGGCGGGGAGCGGGGGGCGGCACAGATACGCAGTATTTT

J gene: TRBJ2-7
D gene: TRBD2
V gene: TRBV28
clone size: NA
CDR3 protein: CASRGSGGRTYEQYF
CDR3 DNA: TGTGCCAGCAGGGGTAGCGGGGGTCGCACCTACGAGCAGTACTTC

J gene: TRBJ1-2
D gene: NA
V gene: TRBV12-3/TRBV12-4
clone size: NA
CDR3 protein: CASSFGAIYGYTF
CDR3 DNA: TGTGCCAGCAGTTTCGGAGCGATCTATGGCTACACCTTC

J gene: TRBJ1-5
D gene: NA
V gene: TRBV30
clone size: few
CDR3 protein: CAWSVLGNQPQHF
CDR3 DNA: TGTGCCTGGAGTGTATTGGGCAATCAGCCCCAGCATTTT

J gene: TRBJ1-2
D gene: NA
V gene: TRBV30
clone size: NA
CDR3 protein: CAWREQPTYGYTF
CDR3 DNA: TGTGCCTGGAGGGAGCAGCCGACCTATGGCTACACCTTC

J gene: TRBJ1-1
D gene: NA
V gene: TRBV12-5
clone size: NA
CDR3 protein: CASGLKGVGEAFF
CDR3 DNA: TGTGCTAGTGGTTTGAAAGGGGTGGGTGAAGCTTTCTTT

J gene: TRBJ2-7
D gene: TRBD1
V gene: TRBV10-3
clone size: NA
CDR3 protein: CAIRGTRGLDEQYF
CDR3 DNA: TGTGCCATCAGGGGTACCAGGGGGCTCGACGAGCAGTACTTC

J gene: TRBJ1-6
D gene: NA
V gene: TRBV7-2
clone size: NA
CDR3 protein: CASSRARGLNSPLHF
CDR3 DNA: TGTGCCAGCAGTCGTGCCCGGGGACTTAATTCACCCCTCCACTTT

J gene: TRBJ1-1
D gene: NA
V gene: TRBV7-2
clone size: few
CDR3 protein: CASSLGISQKVTEAFF
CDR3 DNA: TGTGCCAGCAGCTTAGGGATTTCTCAGAAAGTCACTGAAGCTTTCTTT

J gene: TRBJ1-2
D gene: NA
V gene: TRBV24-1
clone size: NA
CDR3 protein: CATSETANYGYTF
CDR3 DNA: TGTGCCACCAGTGAAACAGCTAACTATGGCTACACCTTC

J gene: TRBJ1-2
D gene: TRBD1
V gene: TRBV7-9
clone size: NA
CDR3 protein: CASSRTGQYGYTF
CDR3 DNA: TGTGCCAGCAGCCGAACGGGACAGTATGGCTACACCTTC

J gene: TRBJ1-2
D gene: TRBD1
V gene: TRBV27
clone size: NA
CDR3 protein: CASSADRGAYGYTF
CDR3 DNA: TGTGCCAGCAGTGCGGACAGGGGTGCCTATGGCTACACCTTC

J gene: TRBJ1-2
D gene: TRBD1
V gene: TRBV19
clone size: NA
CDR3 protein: CASSISRQGANTFYGYTF
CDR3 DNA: TGTGCCAGTAGTATCTCCAGGCAGGGGGCCAACACCTTCTATGGCTACACCTTC

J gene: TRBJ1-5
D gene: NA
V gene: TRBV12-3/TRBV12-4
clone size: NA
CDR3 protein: CASRHGTRNQPQHF
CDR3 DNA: TGTGCCAGCAGGCATGGGACACGCAATCAGCCCCAGCATTTT

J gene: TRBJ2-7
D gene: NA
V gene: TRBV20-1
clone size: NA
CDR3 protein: CSARDMDEQYF
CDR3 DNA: TGCAGTGCTAGAGATATGGACGAGCAGTACTTC

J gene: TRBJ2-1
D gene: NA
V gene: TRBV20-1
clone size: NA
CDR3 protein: CSVAAANEQFF
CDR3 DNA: TGCAGTGTGGCAGCGGCTAATGAGCAGTTCTTC

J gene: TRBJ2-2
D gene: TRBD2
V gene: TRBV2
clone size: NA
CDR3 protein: CASSTTSGENTGELFF
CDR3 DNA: TGTGCCAGCAGTACCACTAGCGGGGAGAACACCGGGGAGCTGTTTTTT

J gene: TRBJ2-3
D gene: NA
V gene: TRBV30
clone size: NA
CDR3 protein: CAWTPAADTQYF
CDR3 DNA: TGTGCCTGGACCCCAGCCGCAGATACGCAGTATTTT

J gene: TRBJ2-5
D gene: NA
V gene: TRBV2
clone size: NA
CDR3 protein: CASIKNFLYQETQYF
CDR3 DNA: TGTGCCAGCATAAAGAACTTTTTGTACCAAGAGACCCAGTACTTC

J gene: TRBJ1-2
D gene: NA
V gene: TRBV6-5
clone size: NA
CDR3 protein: CASSSTKPTWNYGYTF
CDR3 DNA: TGTGCCAGCAGTTCCACAAAGCCAACGTGGAACTATGGCTACACCTTC

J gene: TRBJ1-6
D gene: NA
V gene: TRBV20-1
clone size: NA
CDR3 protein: CSARRGGDNSPLHF
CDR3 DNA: TGCAGTGCCCGCCGAGGGGGTGATAATTCACCCCTCCACTTT

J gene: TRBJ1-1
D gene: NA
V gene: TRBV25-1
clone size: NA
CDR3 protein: CASSELGDFTEAFF
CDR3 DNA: TGTGCCAGCAGTGAACTGGGGGACTTCACTGAAGCTTTCTTT

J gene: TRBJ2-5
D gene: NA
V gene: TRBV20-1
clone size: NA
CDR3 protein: CSASLQETQYF
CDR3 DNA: TGCAGTGCTAGTCTTCAAGAGACCCAGTACTTC

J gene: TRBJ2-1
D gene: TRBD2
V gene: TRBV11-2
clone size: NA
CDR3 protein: CASSLVIGGGYNEQFF
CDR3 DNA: TGTGCCAGCAGTCTAGTGATCGGGGGGGGATACAATGAGCAGTTCTTC

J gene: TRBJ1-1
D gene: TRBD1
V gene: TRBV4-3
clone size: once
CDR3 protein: CASSQDSPRQGNTEAFF
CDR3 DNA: TGCGCCAGCAGCCAAGATAGCCCCAGACAGGGAAACACTGAAGCTTTCTTT